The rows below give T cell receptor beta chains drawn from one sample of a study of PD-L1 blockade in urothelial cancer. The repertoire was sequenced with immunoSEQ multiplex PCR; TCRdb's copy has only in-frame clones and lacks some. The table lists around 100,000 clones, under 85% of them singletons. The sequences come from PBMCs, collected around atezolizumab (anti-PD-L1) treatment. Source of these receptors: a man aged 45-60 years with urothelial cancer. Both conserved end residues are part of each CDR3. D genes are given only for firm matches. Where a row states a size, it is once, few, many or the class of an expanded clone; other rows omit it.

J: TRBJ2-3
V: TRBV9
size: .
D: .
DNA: TGTGCCAGCAGCGAGACCCTGCCGGGAAGCGGAGGAGATACGCAGTATTTT
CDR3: CASSETLPGSGGDTQYF

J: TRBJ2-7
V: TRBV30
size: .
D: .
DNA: TGTGCCTGGAGTACTTCAGGAGGCTCCTACGAGCAGTACTTC
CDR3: CAWSTSGGSYEQYF

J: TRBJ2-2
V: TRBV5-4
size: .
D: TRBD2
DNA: TGTGCCAGCAGCACGGGGGGAGCGGGAGGGGTCACCGGGGAGCTGTTTTTT
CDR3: CASSTGGAGGVTGELFF

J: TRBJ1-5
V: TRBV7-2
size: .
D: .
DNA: TGTGCCAGCAGCCCGGGTCAGATAGGGGTAGGACAGCCCCAGCATTTT
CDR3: CASSPGQIGVGQPQHF

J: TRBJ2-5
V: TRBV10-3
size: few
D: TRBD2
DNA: TGTGCCACTTCTAGCGGGAGGGGCGGAGAGACCCAGTACTTC
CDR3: CATSSGRGGETQYF

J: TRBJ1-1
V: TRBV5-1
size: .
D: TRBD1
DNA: TGCGCCAGCAGCGTACAGGGGTCGAACACTGAAGCTTTCTTT
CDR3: CASSVQGSNTEAFF

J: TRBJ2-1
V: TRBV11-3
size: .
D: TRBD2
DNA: TGTGCCAGCAGCTTAGCGGGAGGGGTTGAGCAGTTCTTC
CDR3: CASSLAGGVEQFF

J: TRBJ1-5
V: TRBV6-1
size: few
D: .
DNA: TGTGCCAGCAGTGAAGGTACGGGGCCCCAGCATTTT
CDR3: CASSEGTGPQHF

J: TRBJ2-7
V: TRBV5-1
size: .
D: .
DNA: TGCGCCAGCACCCCGGCCTTTGGGGAGGCACGACAGTACTTC
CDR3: CASTPAFGEARQYF

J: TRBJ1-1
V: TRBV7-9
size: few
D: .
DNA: TGTGCCAGCAGCTTAGCCGCAGAGAACACTGAAGCTTTCTTT
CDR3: CASSLAAENTEAFF

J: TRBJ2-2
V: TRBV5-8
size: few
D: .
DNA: TGTGCCAGCAGGTGGGAGCGTAACACCGGGGAGCTGTTTTTT
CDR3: CASRWERNTGELFF

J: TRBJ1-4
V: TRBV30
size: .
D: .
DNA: TGTGCCTGGAGTGCCCCCCAGGGAAGGGGAGAAAAACTGTTTTTT
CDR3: CAWSAPQGRGEKLFF

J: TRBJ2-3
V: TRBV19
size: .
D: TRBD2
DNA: TGTGCCAGTAGGGGACCGAGAACTAGCGGGAGGGCTAGCACAGATACGCAGTATTTT
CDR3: CASRGPRTSGRASTDTQYF

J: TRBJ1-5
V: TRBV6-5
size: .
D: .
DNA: TGTGCCAGCAGGGCTCAGTTGTATAGCAATCAGCCCCAGCATTTT
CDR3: CASRAQLYSNQPQHF

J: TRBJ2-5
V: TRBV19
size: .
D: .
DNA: TGTGCCAGTACCGCCAGTGGGGCAGAGACCCAGTACTTC
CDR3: CASTASGAETQYF

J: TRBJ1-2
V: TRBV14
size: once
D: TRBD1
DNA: TGTGCCAGCAGGGGACAGGGAGACTATGGCTACACCTTC
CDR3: CASRGQGDYGYTF

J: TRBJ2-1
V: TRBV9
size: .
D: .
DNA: TGTGCCAGCAGCAATATGCCCCCCTCAGGGCGTGAGCAGTTCTTC
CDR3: CASSNMPPSGREQFF

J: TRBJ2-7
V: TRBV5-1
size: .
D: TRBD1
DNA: TGCGCCAGCAGCAACCGACAGGGGGCGGGAGAGCAGTACTTC
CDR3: CASSNRQGAGEQYF

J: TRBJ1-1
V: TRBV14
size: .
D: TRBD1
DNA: TGTGCCAGCAGCCAGAGACAGGGACCAACAAGGAGTGGAACTGAAGCTTTCTTT
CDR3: CASSQRQGPTRSGTEAFF

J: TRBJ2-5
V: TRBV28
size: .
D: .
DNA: TGTGCCAGCAGTTTGTTGCGCGGGCCGCAAGAGACCCAGTACTTC
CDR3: CASSLLRGPQETQYF

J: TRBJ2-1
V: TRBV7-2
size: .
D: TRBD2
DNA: TGTGCCAGCATCCCCGGGACTAGCGGGAGAAGCGAGCAGTTCTTC
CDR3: CASIPGTSGRSEQFF

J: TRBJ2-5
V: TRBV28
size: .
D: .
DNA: TGTGCCAGCAGTTTAGGCCAGACCCAGTACTTC
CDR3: CASSLGQTQYF

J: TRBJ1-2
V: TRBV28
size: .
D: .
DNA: TGTGCCAGCAGCGTTTCCCTAAGTGATTATGGCTACACCTTC
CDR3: CASSVSLSDYGYTF

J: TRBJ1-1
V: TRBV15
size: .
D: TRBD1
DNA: TGTGCCACCAGCAGAGGGACAGGGGGCCAGTCTGAAGCTTTCTTT
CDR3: CATSRGTGGQSEAFF

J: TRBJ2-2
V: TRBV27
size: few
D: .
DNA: TGTGCCAGCAGTCCCCGGGTTAGGGGGACCGGGGAGCTGTTTTTT
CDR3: CASSPRVRGTGELFF

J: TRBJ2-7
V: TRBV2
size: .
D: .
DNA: TGTGCCAGCAGTAGGGGCATCTACGAGCAGTACTTC
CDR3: CASSRGIYEQYF

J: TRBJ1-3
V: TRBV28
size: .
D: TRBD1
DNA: TGTGCCAGCAGTCTCATCCGGGACAGAGGAAACACCATATATTTT
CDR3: CASSLIRDRGNTIYF

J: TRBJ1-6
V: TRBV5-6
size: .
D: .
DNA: TGTGCCAGCAGTTCCTACAGGGATCCGTATTCACCCCTCCACTTT
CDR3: CASSSYRDPYSPLHF

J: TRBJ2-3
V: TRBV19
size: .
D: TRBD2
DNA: TGTGCCAGTAGTAGCGTTATACTAGCGGGAGACACAGATACGCAGTATTTT
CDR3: CASSSVILAGDTDTQYF

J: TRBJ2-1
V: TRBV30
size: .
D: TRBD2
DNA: TGTGCCTGGAGGACTAGCGGGAAAGCCAATGAGCAGTTCTTC
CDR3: CAWRTSGKANEQFF

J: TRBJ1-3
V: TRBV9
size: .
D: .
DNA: TGTGCCAGCAGCGTAGCTTTGTCAGGGGATGCCTCTGGAAACACCATATATTTT
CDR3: CASSVALSGDASGNTIYF

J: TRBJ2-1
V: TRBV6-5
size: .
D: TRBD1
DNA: TGTGCCAGCAGTTACCGGACAGGGCTCAGGGAGCAGTTCTTC
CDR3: CASSYRTGLREQFF

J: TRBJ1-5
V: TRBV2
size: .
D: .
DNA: TGTGCCAGCAGTGAAAGCTTCCTTCAGCATTTT
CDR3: CASSESFLQHF

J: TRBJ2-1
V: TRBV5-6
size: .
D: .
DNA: TGTGCCAGCAGCAGGGGCCCGAGCCTTAATGAGCAGTTCTTC
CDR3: CASSRGPSLNEQFF

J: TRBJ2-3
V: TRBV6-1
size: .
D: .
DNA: TGTGCCAGCAGTGCGCCGGGACACTCAGATACGCAGTATTTT
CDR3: CASSAPGHSDTQYF

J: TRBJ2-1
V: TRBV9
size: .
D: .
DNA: TGTGCCAGCAGCGCGTTGGGGGCTGAATACAATGAGCAGTTCTTC
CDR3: CASSALGAEYNEQFF

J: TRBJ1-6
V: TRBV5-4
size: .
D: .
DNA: TGTGCCAGCAGCTTTATCAGCTCCTATAATTCACCCCTCCACTTT
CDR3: CASSFISSYNSPLHF

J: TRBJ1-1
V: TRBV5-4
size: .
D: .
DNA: TGTGCCAGCAGCTCGCATCGTGGGGAGCCTGAAGCTTTCTTT
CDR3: CASSSHRGEPEAFF

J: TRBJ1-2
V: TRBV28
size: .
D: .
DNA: TGTGCCAGCAGGTTAAGTCCCCCCCGACAGGAGAAGGATGGCTACACCTTC
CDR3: CASRLSPPRQEKDGYTF

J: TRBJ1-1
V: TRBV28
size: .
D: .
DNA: TGTGCCAGCAGTTTAACAGGATTGAAAGCTTTCTTT
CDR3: CASSLTGLKAFF

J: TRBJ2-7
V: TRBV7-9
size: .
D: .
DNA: TGTGCCAGCAGCCCAAACGGCTACGAGCAGTACTTC
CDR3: CASSPNGYEQYF

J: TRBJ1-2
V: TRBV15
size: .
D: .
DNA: TGTGCCACCAGGGGGGGATCGGGCTATGGCTACACCTTC
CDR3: CATRGGSGYGYTF

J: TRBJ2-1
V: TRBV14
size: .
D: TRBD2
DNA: TGTGCCAGCAGCCATGGACTAGCGGGATTCCCCTACAATGAGCAGTTCTTC
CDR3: CASSHGLAGFPYNEQFF

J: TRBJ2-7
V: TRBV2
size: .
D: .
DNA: TGTGCCAGCAGTCGCCTACAACAGGGTTACGAGCAGTACTTC
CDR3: CASSRLQQGYEQYF

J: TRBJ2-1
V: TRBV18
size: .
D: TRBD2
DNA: TGTGCCAGCTCACCAAGCGGGAGGGCCGTCAATGAGCAGTTCTTC
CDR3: CASSPSGRAVNEQFF

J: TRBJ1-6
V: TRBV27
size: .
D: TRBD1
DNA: TGTGCCAGCAGTTCAGGCGGGACAGGGAAAAATTCACCCCTCCACTTT
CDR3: CASSSGGTGKNSPLHF

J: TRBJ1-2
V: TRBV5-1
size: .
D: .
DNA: TGCGCCAGCAGGATGACGACAGAAAACTATGGCTACACCTTC
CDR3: CASRMTTENYGYTF

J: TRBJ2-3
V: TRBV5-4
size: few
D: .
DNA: TGTGCCAGCAGCTTGGCCCGTTCAGATACGCAGTATTTT
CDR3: CASSLARSDTQYF

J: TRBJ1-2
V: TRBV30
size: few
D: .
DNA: TGTGCCTGGAGTCGAACCGTGGACAGCCCTTATGGCTACACCTTC
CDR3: CAWSRTVDSPYGYTF

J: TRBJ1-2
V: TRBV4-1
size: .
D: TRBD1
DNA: TGCGCCAGCAGCCAGTGGGACAGGGGTTCGGGCTACACCTTC
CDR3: CASSQWDRGSGYTF

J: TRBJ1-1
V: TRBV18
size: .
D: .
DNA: TGTGCCAGCTCACCAACGGGACAAGCGAACACTGAAGCTTTCTTT
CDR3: CASSPTGQANTEAFF